This is a list of T cell receptor beta chains from one sample in a study of T cell responses to AZD1222 COVID-19 vaccine. Some clones are missing from TCRdb's copy, which holds only in-frame ones; the method was immunoSEQ multiplex PCR. The data hold some 110,000 clones, with 88% observed a single time. Sequenced here: peripheral blood, sampled on day 0 of AZD1222 vaccination. The receptors were sampled from an adult in good health. Both conserved end residues are trimmed from each CDR3.

V,CDR3
TRBV7-9,ASSLSAGDNSPLH
TRBV5-4,ASSLDRGRLGYT
TRBV27,ASSLLGRTYEQY
TRBV11-3,ASSLGGSTYEQY
TRBV6-1,ASSELGVGTDTQY
TRBV19,ASSGDGNSPLH
TRBV27,ASSPLARSYNEQF
TRBV28,ASSPRGQGTDQPQH
TRBV2,ASMGVSGGYT
TRBV12-3/TRBV12-4,ASSFRRGQY
TRBV7-2,ASSLDRAVNSPLH
TRBV12-3/TRBV12-4,ASSLGINYGYT
TRBV15,ATSRERTTFTDTQY
TRBV15,ATSEGVAGPYEQY